Shown below are 32 T cell receptor beta chains from a single sample sequenced in a study of early T cells in non-severe SARS-CoV-2 infection. TCRdb re-analysed the 5' RACE reads in MiXCR, keeping a single row per CDR3 protein. The top ten clones hold roughly 5% of a sample with about 54,000 distinct CDR3 sequences, around 6.6% of them seen once. The sample was whole blood, taken at baseline. All receptors come from an adult who was a healthcare worker with PCR-confirmed SARS-CoV-2 infection or an uninfected control (not recorded which).

This clonotype was picked up a small number of times. The gene calls are TRBV6-2 or TRBV6-3 and TRBJ1-1; D gene ambiguous. This CDR3 contains 13 residues. Germline CDR1 reads MNHEY; CDR2 reads SVGEGT. The ends were cut back, 1 base at V and 5 bases at J, with 8 bases in the middle. CDR3 region: CASSYFFGTEAFF. CDR3 in DNA: TGTGCCAGCAGTTACTTCTTCGGTACTGAAGCTTTCTTT.

This clonotype was seen a few times. J is TRBJ2-1 and V is TRBV7-2, with 9 bases lining up with TRBD2. The CDR3 runs to 14 residues. Germline CDR1 SGHTA, CDR2 FQGNSA. V lost 7 bases, J lost 5 bases, and 6 bases stayed unmatched. CDR3 protein: CASTRAGGDNEQFF. The CDR3 DNA reads TGTGCCAGCACCCGGGCGGGGGGGGACAATGAGCAGTTCTTC.

V usage is TRBV6-2 or TRBV6-3 and J usage is TRBJ2-7; D call uncertain. V lost 4 bases and J 2 bases, leaving 6 bases between the germline ends. The CDR3 consists of 12 residues. Germline-derived CDR1 and CDR2 are MNHEY and SVGEGT. This CDR3 reads CASSWFTYEQYF. The CDR3 region has the DNA TGTGCCAGCAGTTGGTTTACCTACGAGCAGTACTTC.

V usage is TRBV5-1 and J usage is TRBJ1-4; a possible D gene is TRBD1 (6 bases). Germline CDR1 SGHRS, CDR2 YFSETQ. The CDR3 is 15 residues long. V was pared by 3 bases and J by 8 bases, with 17 bases between. The CDR3 loop reads CASSSHGQFLEKLFF. DNA for the CDR3: TGCGCCAGCAGCTCCCACGGACAGTTCTTGGAAAAACTGTTTTTT.

The chain joins TRBV7-9 to TRBJ2-1; 7 bases align to TRBD2. V lost 5 bases to trimming and J lost 12 bases; unmatched junction nucleotides: 10. This CDR3 contains 13 residues. From germline, CDR1 is SEHNR and CDR2 FQNEAQ (reference sequence). The CDR3 nucleotides are TGTGCCAGCAGCCCGAACGGGGGGACCTCGCAGTTCTTC. It codes for CASSPNGGTSQFF.

The rearrangement links TRBV28 to TRBJ2-3; possibly TRBD1 for D (5 bases). Germline lookup yields CDR1 MDHEN and CDR2 SYDVKM. The CDR3 has 15 amino acids. Trimming pared 6 bases from V and 5 bases from J, leaving 18 bases between. The CDR3 is CASSITGARGDTQYF. CDR3 coding DNA: TGTGCCAGCAGCATAACAGGAGCTCGAGGAGATACGCAGTATTTT.

This clonotype has at least ten counts. The CDR3 sequence: CASRTSGTFNEQFF. The CDR3 nucleotides are TGTGCCAGCAGGACTAGCGGAACCTTCAATGAGCAGTTCTTC. The V call is TRBV28, the J call TRBJ2-1; 9 bases are shared with TRBD2. V lost 6 bases to trimming and J lost 6 bases; unmatched junction nucleotides: 6. The CDR3 totals 14 residues. The germline V gene encodes CDR1 MDHEN and CDR2 SYDVKM.

This clonotype appeared a few times. This chain links TRBV28 with TRBJ1-6; D ambiguous. The V end was cut by 2 bases, the J end by 7 bases, with 15 bases between. The CDR3 consists of 16 residues. The germline CDR1 and CDR2 sequences are MDHEN and SYDVKM. The CDR3 bases are TGTGCCAGCAGTTTAGTGGGAATAGCGGAGAATTCACCCCTCCACTTT. Its protein is CASSLVGIAENSPLHF.

In its sample, this clonotype was seen a few times. J is TRBJ1-2 and V is TRBV28; a weak D match, TRBD1 (5 bases). Germline V gives CDR1 MDHEN, CDR2 SYDVKM. V dropped 7 bases and J dropped 5 bases, with 14 bases sitting between them. The CDR3 loop spans 13 amino acids. CDR3 coding DNA: TGTGCCAGCAAGGCGGGGGTTCTTTATGGCTACACCTTC. Translated, it gives CASKAGVLYGYTF.

In its sample, this clonotype was seen a few times. The rearrangement links TRBV30 to TRBJ1-2; possible D gene TRBD1, 5 bases. Trimming removed 2 bases at V and 4 bases at J, with 11 bases between. Germline CDR1 reads GTSNPN; CDR2 reads SVGIG (reference sequence). The CDR3 contains 13 residues. The CDR3 region is CAWSLRVFYGYTF. CDR3 sequence (DNA): TGTGCCTGGAGTCTCAGGGTCTTCTATGGCTACACCTTC. Filled out from reference TRBV30 and TRBJ1-2, the complete variable domain reads SQTIHQWPATLVQPVGSPLSLECTVEGTSNPNLYWYRQAAGRGLQLLFYSVGIGQISSEVPQNLSASRPQDRQFILSSKKLLLSDSGFYLCAWSLRVFYGYTFGSGTRLTVV.

This clonotype turned up a few times. The V and J genes are TRBV9 and TRBJ2-7; 9 positions agree with TRBD1. This CDR3 has 15 amino acids. CDR1 and CDR2 from the germline V gene are SGDLS and YYNGEE. V trimming: 4 bases; J trimming: 3 bases; junction bases outside the gene matches: 8. The CDR3 DNA follows: TGTGCCAGCAGCCTACAGGGGGCCGTCCTCTACGAGCAGTACTTC. Its protein is CASSLQGAVLYEQYF.

This clonotype was picked up many times. This chain uses TRBV6-2 or TRBV6-3 with TRBJ2-1; D is ambiguous. With 4 bases removed from V and 0 bases from J, the gap between germline ends came to 19 bases. The CDR3 extends over 18 amino acids. Germline assignment: CDR1 MNHEY and CDR2 SVGEGT. The CDR3 DNA sequence: TGTGCCAGCAGTTCTTTGGTTAACTTTCTCAGCTCCTACAATGAGCAGTTCTTC. Protein sequence: CASSSLVNFLSSYNEQFF.

This clonotype was observed a handful of times. The V call is TRBV28, the J call TRBJ2-1; 7 bases match TRBD1. This CDR3 is 17 amino acids long. J was trimmed by 3 bases and V by 3 bases; bases with no gene match: 11. The germline V gene has CDR1 MDHEN and CDR2 SYDVKM. CDR3 in amino acids: CASSLMTGLSVYNEQFF. CDR3 DNA: TGTGCCAGCAGTTTGATGACAGGGTTATCTGTCTACAATGAGCAGTTCTTC.

The rearrangement joins TRBV7-6 to TRBJ2-1; possible D gene TRBD1, 5 bases. In germline, CDR1 is SGHVS, CDR2 FNYEAQ. This CDR3 has 14 amino acids. Trimming removed 1 base from V and 3 bases from J, with 7 bases in between. The CDR3 loop is CASSLVQGYNEQFF. The CDR3 nucleotides are TGTGCCAGCAGCTTAGTGCAGGGCTACAATGAGCAGTTCTTC. The whole variable domain, filled in from reference TRBV7-6 and TRBJ2-1, reads GAGVSQSPRYKVTKRGQDVALRCDPISGHVSLYWYRQALGQGPEFLTYFNYEAQQDKSGLPNDRFSAERPEGSISTLTIQRTEQRDSAMYRCASSLVQGYNEQFFGPGTRLTVL.

This clonotype was seen more than once but under ten times. The chain carries TRBV20-1 and TRBJ1-1; 8 nucleotides align to TRBD1. The trim removed 8 bases at V and 0 bases at J, leaving 8 bases unmatched. Germline V gene sequence: CDR1 DFQATT, CDR2 SNEGSKA (reference sequence). This CDR3 comprises 14 residues. Written as DNA, the CDR3 is TGCAGTATCCGGGACAGGAGCTTGAACACTGAAGCTTTCTTT. Protein sequence: CSIRDRSLNTEAFF.

This clonotype appeared a few times. The chain is built from TRBV7-9 and TRBJ2-2; perhaps TRBD1 as D (6 bases). Germline-derived CDR1 and CDR2 are SEHNR and FQNEAQ (reference sequence). The length of the CDR3 is 16 residues. V lost 5 bases, J lost 2 bases, and 15 bases lay in between. Here the CDR3 DNA reads TGTGCCAGCAGCCCGCTACAGGGTAAAAACACCGGGGAGCTGTTTTTT. As protein: CASSPLQGKNTGELFF.

As to this clonotype: Because the CDR3 is missing its conserved closing phenylalanine or tryptophan, this is likely a read error. The V call is TRBV18, the J call TRBJ2-7; 9 bases align to TRBD1. The germline gives CDR1 KGHSH, CDR2 LQKENI. Unmatched junction bases numbered 3, after V lost 2 bases and J lost 4 bases. The CDR3 sequence is 14 residues long. CDR3 bases: TGTGCCAGCTCACCAGGGACAGGGAGGTACGAGCAGTACTTG. Translating it yields CASSPGTGRYEQYL.

The chain is built from TRBV20-1 and TRBJ2-3, with 9 bases identical to TRBD2. The CDR3 spans 15 residues. J lost 6 bases, V lost 0 bases, and 7 bases had no gene match. CDR1 and CDR2 from the germline V gene are DFQATT and SNEGSKA (reference sequence). The CDR3 reads CSARDRRGGLDTQYF. The DNA of the CDR3 is TGCAGTGCTAGAGATCGGCGGGGGGGCCTGGATACGCAGTATTTT.

This clonotype occurred a few times. The chain is built from TRBV6-2 or TRBV6-3 and TRBJ1-1; TRBD1 might be the D (5 bases). V lost 4 bases and J 1 base, leaving 13 bases between the germline ends. The CDR3 runs 15 residues. CDR1 and CDR2 (germline): MNHEY, SVGEGT. In DNA form, the CDR3 reads TGTGCCAGCAGTTCCGCCGGGGGTCAGAACACTGAAGCTTTCTTT. It translates to CASSSAGGQNTEAFF.

The sample holds many counts of this clonotype. V and J are TRBV5-1 and TRBJ2-3; TRBD2 matches at 7 bases. V gave up 2 bases and J gave up 4 bases; unmatched junction bases: 4. The CDR3 runs to 14 residues. The germline V gene has CDR1 SGHRS and CDR2 YFSETQ. The CDR3 here is CASSFPAGADTQYF. DNA for the CDR3: TGCGCCAGCAGCTTCCCGGCGGGGGCAGATACGCAGTATTTT. The full variable domain, with the rest looked up from reference TRBV5-1 and TRBJ2-3, is KAGVTQTPRYLIKTRGQQVTLSCSPISGHRSVSWYQQTPGQGLQFLFEYFSETQRNKGNFPGRFSGRQFSNSRSEMNVSTLELGDSALYLCASSFPAGADTQYFGPGTRLTVL.

This clonotype appeared a few times. The V and J genes are TRBV11-2 and TRBJ2-1; 10 bases are shared with TRBD2. V lost 1 base to trimming and J lost 5 bases; unmatched junction nucleotides: 5. CDR1 and CDR2 from the germline V gene are SGHAT and FQNNGV. The CDR3 contains 16 residues. CDR3 amino acids: CASSLGLAGVDNEQFF. The DNA for the CDR3 is TGTGCCAGCAGCTTAGGTCTAGCGGGGGTTGACAATGAGCAGTTCTTC.

This clonotype was detected many times. This chain connects TRBV28 to TRBJ1-5; no clear D. Trimming stripped 4 bases from V and 5 bases from J, with 15 bases between. Germline V gene lookup returns CDR1 MDHEN and CDR2 SYDVKM. The CDR3 is 15 amino acids. CDR3 in amino acids: CASSSLKGGYQPQHF. In nucleotides, the CDR3 is TGTGCCAGCAGTTCACTAAAGGGAGGGTATCAGCCCCAGCATTTT.

This clonotype was seen at least ten times. This chain links TRBV20-1 with TRBJ2-1; the match to TRBD2 covers 10 bases. From germline, CDR1 is DFQATT and CDR2 SNEGSKA (reference sequence). CDR3 length: 16 amino acids. Trimming cost V 0 bases and J 3 bases; bases outside gene matches: 5. The CDR3 spells CSARDQLAGSYNEQFF. CDR3 DNA: TGCAGTGCTAGAGATCAACTAGCGGGGAGCTACAATGAGCAGTTCTTC.

In its sample, this clonotype was seen many times. The CDR3 loop is CASSYAGTSGAQYF. In DNA form, the CDR3 reads TGTGCCAGCAGTTACGCCGGGACATCTGGGGCCCAGTACTTC. This sequence joins TRBV6-6 and TRBJ2-5, with D perhaps matching TRBD1 (6 bases). This CDR3 is 14 amino acids long. Trimming left V 2 bases short and J 9 bases short, with 16 bases between. Germline-derived CDR1 and CDR2 are MNHNY and SVGAGI (reference sequence).

This clonotype was detected only a few times. The rearrangement uses TRBV5-4 and TRBJ2-1; 11 bases match TRBD2. Germline values: CDR1 SGHNT, CDR2 YYREEE (reference sequence). This CDR3 contains 15 residues. V was pared by 3 bases and J by 3 bases, with 2 bases of the junction left unmatched. The CDR3 DNA is TGTGCCAGCAGCTCGGGACTAGCGGACTACAATGAGCAGTTCTTC. Encoded protein: CASSSGLADYNEQFF.

J is TRBJ1-2 and V is TRBV19; D gene uncertain. With 11 bases removed from V and 5 bases from J, the gap between germline ends came to 15 bases. The CDR3 consists of 12 residues. Germline V gives CDR1 LNHDA, CDR2 SQIVND (reference sequence). CDR3 residues: CAGHSILYGYTF. The CDR3 nucleotides read TGTGCCGGGCACTCTATTTTATATGGCTACACCTTC.

This clonotype was detected many times. V is TRBV11-2 and J is TRBJ2-3, with a weak D call TRBD1 (5 bases). The length of the CDR3 is 15 residues. In germline, CDR1 is SGHAT, CDR2 FQNNGV. Trimming removed 6 bases at V and 5 bases at J, with 18 bases between. CDR3 amino acids: CASRSLGRAGDTQYF. DNA for the CDR3: TGTGCCAGCAGATCGCTCGGCAGGGCCGGAGATACGCAGTATTTT.

This clonotype appeared a few times. The CDR3 region is CAWSAPGKKGAFF. As DNA, the CDR3 is TGTGCCTGGAGCGCCCCCGGAAAGAAGGGAGCTTTCTTT. J is TRBJ1-1 and V is TRBV30, with D unclear. The V gene's germline CDR1 is GTSNPN and CDR2 SVGIG (reference sequence). This CDR3 has 13 amino acids. V lost 3 bases, J lost 10 bases, and 18 bases lay in between.

This clonotype was observed many times. The chain employs TRBV12-3 or TRBV12-4 and TRBJ2-5; D call uncertain. The CDR3 covers 14 residues. V was trimmed by 7 bases and J by 1 base, leaving 13 bases between them. CDR3 sequence (DNA): TGTGCCAGCACCCCGACCGTATTCCAAGAGACCCAGTACTTC. Translating it yields CASTPTVFQETQYF.

This clonotype was counted a few times. This chain connects TRBV28 to TRBJ2-7; 7 positions match TRBD1. Germline CDR1 MDHEN, CDR2 SYDVKM. The CDR3 runs 14 residues. V was clipped by 3 bases and J by 3 bases; unmatched bases: 5. The CDR3 sequence: CASSFMDRSYEQYF. In DNA, the CDR3 is TGTGCCAGCAGTTTCATGGACAGGAGCTACGAGCAGTACTTC.

The rearrangement uses TRBV7-2 and TRBJ2-1; D is possibly TRBD2 (5 bases). The germline CDR1 and CDR2 sequences are SGHTA and FQGNSA. The CDR3 length is 14 residues. V lost 3 bases and J 4 bases, leaving 10 bases between the germline ends. CDR3 in amino acids: CASSFAGLYNEQFF. The CDR3 region has the DNA TGTGCCAGCAGCTTCGCGGGCCTTTACAATGAGCAGTTCTTC.

In its sample, this clonotype was seen many times. The chain combines TRBV20-1 with TRBJ2-1; 10 bases line up with TRBD2. The CDR3 has 21 residues. V was pared by 1 base and J by 3 bases, with 21 bases of the junction left unmatched. Germline values: CDR1 DFQATT, CDR2 SNEGSKA (reference sequence). CDR3: CSARVRKAGGLVTNLYNEQFF. In nucleotides, the CDR3 is TGCAGTGCTAGAGTGCGAAAAGCGGGGGGGCTAGTAACCAATCTCTACAATGAGCAGTTCTTC.